The rows below give T cell receptor beta chains drawn from one sample of a study of blood T cell repertoires in COVID-19. Some clones are missing from TCRdb's copy, which holds only in-frame ones; the method was immunoSEQ multiplex PCR. The sample contains approximately 270,000 clones, roughly 85% of which appear only once. The specimen was PBMCs or T cells enriched from blood (not recorded which). The source of these receptors is a woman aged 45-60 years who had recovered from COVID-19. The CDR3 runs from the conserved cysteine through the conserved F or W. Fields, in order: V gene, J gene, clone size, D gene, CDR3 DNA, CDR3 protein. A D gene is named only where the DNA matches it firmly. Clone size, where shown, is once, few, many, or a class for clones that have expanded.

>TRBV14|TRBJ2-7|once|TRBD1
TGTGCCAGCAGCCGGGACAGGGCCTACGAGCAGTACTTC
CASSRDRAYEQYF
>TRBV25-1|TRBJ1-2|NA|TRBD1
TGTGCCAGCAGTGAGGGGACAGGGGTCTTTCAAGGCTACACCTTC
CASSEGTGVFQGYTF
>TRBV6-1|TRBJ2-1|once|NA
TGTGCCAGCAGTGAAGAAATCAGGGGGGTGTCCTACAATGAGCAGTTCTTC
CASSEEIRGVSYNEQFF
>TRBV5-6|TRBJ1-2|once|NA
TGTGCCAGCAGTATCGCCGAGCCTATATATGGCTACACCTTC
CASSIAEPIYGYTF
>TRBV9|TRBJ1-2|NA|TRBD1
TGTGCCAGCAGCGTAGGGGACAGGGGGCTAAACTATGGCTACACCTTC
CASSVGDRGLNYGYTF
>TRBV3-1/TRBV3-2|TRBJ1-1|once|TRBD1
TGTGCCAGCAGCCAAATTCCAGGGGGCAACACTGAAGCTTTCTTT
CASSQIPGGNTEAFF
>TRBV7-8|TRBJ2-5|NA|TRBD2
TGTGCCAGCAGCTTATTAGCGGGCGTACTGGAGACCCAGTACTTC
CASSLLAGVLETQYF
>TRBV6-1|TRBJ2-7|NA|NA
TGTGCCAGCAGTGAAGTTCGGCAGACACCATCCTACGAGCAGTACTTC
CASSEVRQTPSYEQYF
>TRBV18|TRBJ1-1|NA|TRBD1
TGTGCCAGCTCACTCCGACAGGGTAGCACTGAAGCTTTCTTT
CASSLRQGSTEAFF
>TRBV2|TRBJ1-5|NA|NA
TGTGCCAGCGGACTTGGGCAAAATCAGCCCCAGCATTTT
CASGLGQNQPQHF
>TRBV6-1|TRBJ2-7|NA|NA
TGTGCCAGCAGTGAACGCGAGCAGTACTTC
CASSEREQYF
>TRBV9|TRBJ2-1|NA|TRBD1
TGTGCCAGCAGCGGACAGGGGGCCTACAATGAGCAGTTCTTC
CASSGQGAYNEQFF
>TRBV5-1|TRBJ1-2|NA|NA
TGCGCCAGCAGGATGGACAGTAACTATGGCTACACCTTC
CASRMDSNYGYTF
>TRBV5-1|TRBJ2-6|NA|NA
TGCGCCAGCAGCGGGGGGAACTCTGGGGCCAACGTCCTGACTTTC
CASSGGNSGANVLTF
>TRBV6-1|TRBJ1-5|once|TRBD1
TGTGCCAGCAGTGAATGGGCAGGGGGCGATCAGCCCCAGCATTTT
CASSEWAGGDQPQHF
>TRBV11-3|TRBJ2-7|NA|TRBD1
TGTGCCAGCAGCTTCCGAACAGGGGTGGCAGAGCAGTACTTC
CASSFRTGVAEQYF
>TRBV9|TRBJ2-1|NA|NA
TGTGCCAGCAGCGTTCGGGGGGCAATGAGTGAGCAGTTCTTC
CASSVRGAMSEQFF
>TRBV12-5|TRBJ1-1|NA|NA
TGTGCTAGTGGTTTTAACAGGAGGAACACTGAAGCTTTCTTT
CASGFNRRNTEAFF
>TRBV28|TRBJ1-1|NA|NA
TGTGCCAGCAATCTATCGGGGGGCACTGAAGCTTTCTTT
CASNLSGGTEAFF
>TRBV7-3|TRBJ2-3|NA|NA
TGTGCCAGCAGCCCCGGGGCCGGGGGTACGCAGTATTTT
CASSPGAGGTQYF
>TRBV18|TRBJ1-2|few|TRBD1
TGTGCCAGCTCACCAAGGGACAGGGGAGCATATGGCTACACCTTC
CASSPRDRGAYGYTF
>TRBV19|TRBJ1-2|NA|NA
TGTGCCAGTAGTCTGGACAAAGACTATGGCTACACCTTC
CASSLDKDYGYTF
>TRBV12-5|TRBJ2-1|NA|TRBD2
TGTGCTAGTGGACTAGCGGCCCCCCAAAGCAATGAGCAGTTCTTC
CASGLAAPQSNEQFF